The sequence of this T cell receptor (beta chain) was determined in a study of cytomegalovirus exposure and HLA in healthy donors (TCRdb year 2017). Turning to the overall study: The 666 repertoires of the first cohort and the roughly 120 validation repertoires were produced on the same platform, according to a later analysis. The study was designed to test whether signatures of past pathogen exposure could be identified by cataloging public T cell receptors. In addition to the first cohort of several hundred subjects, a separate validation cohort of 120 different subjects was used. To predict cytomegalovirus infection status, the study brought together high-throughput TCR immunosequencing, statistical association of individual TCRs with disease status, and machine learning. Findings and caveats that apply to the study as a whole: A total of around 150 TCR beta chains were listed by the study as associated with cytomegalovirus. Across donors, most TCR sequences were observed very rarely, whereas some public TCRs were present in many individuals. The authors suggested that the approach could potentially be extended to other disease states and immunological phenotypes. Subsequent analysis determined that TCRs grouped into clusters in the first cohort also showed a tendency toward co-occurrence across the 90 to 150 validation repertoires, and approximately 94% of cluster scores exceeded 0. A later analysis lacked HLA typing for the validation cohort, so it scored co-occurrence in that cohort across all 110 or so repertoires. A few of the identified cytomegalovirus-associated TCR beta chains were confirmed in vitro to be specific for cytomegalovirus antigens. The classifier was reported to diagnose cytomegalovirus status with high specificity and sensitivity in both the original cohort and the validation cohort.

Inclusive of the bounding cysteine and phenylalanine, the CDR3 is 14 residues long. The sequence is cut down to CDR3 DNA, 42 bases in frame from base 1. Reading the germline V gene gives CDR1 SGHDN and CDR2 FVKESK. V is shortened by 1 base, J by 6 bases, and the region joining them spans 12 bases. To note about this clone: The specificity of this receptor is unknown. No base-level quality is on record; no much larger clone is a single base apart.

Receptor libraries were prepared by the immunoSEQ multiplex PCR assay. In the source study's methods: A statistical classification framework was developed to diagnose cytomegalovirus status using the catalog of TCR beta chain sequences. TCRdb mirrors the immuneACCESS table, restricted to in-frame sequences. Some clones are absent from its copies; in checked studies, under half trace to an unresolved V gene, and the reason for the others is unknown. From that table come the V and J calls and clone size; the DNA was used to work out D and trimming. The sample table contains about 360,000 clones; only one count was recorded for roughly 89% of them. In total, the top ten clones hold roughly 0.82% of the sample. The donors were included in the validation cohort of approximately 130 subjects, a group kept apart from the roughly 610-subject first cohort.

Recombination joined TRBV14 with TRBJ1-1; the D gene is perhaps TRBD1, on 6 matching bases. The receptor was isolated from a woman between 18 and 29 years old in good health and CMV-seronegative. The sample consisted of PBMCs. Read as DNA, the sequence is TGTGCCAGCAGCCAAGCTTACAGGGCGGCTGAAGCTTTCTTT. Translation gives CASSQAYRAAEAFF. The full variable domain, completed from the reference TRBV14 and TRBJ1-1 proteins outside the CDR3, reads EAGVTQFPSHSVIEKGQTVTLRCDPISGHDNLYWYRRVMGKEIKFLLHFVKESKQDESGMPNNRFLAERTGGTYSTLKVQPAELEDSGVYFCASSQAYRAAEAFFGQGTRLTVV.